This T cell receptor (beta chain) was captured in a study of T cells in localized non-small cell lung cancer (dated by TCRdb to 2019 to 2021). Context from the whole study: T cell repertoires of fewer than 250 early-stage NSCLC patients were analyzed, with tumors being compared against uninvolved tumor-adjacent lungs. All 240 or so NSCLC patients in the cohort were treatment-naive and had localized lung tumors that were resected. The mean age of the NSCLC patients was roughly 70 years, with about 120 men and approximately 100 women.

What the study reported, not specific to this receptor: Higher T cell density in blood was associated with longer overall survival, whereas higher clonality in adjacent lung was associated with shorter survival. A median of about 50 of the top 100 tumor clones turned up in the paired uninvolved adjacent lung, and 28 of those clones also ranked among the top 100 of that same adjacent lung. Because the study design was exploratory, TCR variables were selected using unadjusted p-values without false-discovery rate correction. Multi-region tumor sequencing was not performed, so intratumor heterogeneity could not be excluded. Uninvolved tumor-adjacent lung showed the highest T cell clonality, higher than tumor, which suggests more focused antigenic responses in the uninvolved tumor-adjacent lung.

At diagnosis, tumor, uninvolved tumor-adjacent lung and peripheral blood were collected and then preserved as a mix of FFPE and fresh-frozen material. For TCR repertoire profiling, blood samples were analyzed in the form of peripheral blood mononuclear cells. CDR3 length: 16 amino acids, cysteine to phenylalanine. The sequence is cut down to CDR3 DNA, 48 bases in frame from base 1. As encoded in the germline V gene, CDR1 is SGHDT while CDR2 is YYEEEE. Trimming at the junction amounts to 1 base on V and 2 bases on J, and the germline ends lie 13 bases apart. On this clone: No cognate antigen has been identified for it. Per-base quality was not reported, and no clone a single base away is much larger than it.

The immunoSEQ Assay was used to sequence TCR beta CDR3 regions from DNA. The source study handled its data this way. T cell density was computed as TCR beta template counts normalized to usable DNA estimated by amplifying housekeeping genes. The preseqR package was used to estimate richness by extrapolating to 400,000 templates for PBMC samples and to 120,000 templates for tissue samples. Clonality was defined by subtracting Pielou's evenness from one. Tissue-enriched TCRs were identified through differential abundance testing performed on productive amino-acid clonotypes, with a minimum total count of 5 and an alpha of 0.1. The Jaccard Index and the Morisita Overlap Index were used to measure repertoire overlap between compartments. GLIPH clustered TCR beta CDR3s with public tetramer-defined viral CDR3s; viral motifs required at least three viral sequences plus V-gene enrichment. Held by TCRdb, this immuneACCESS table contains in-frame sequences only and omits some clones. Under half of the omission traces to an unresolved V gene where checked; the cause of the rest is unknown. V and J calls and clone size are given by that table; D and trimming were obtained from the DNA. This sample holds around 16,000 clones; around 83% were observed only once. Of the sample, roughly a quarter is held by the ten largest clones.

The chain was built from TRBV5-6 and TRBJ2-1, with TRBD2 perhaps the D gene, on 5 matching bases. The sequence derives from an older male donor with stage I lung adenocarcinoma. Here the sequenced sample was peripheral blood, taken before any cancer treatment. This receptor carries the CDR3 CASSLPLGEPYNEQFF. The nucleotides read TGTGCCAGCAGCTTGCCTCTCGGGGAACCCTACAATGAGCAGTTCTTC. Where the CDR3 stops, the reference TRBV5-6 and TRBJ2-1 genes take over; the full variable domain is DAGVTQSPTHLIKTRGQQVTLRCSPKSGHDTVSWYQQALGQGPQFIFQYYEEEERQRGNFPDRFSGHQFPNYSSELNVNALLLGDSALYLCASSLPLGEPYNEQFFGPGTRLTVL.